The rows below give T cell receptor beta chains drawn from one sample of a study of human T cells and chemical hapten exposure. TCRdb reanalysed the reads using MiXCR and keeps one entry per CDR3 protein. The sample yields about 120,000 distinct CDR3 sequences, over 7.5% seen once. The sequenced sample consisted of whole blood. These receptors all stem from a human donor in good health. Some clones in this sample may be carry-over from other donors' samples. Both conserved end residues are part of each CDR3. The order of the fields is CDR3 protein, CDR3 DNA, J gene, V gene, D gene, clone size. D genes are given only for firm matches. Size is stated for part of the rows, as once, few or many counts, or as a class when the clone is expanded.

CDR3aa: CASSELVAGVNEQYF; CDR3nt: TGCGCCAGCAGTGAGTTGGTAGCGGGAGTCAATGAGCAGTACTTC; j_gene: TRBJ2-7; v_gene: TRBV10-2; d_gene: TRBD2; abundance: -
CDR3aa: CASSLSEGGYYGYTF; CDR3nt: TGTGCCAGCAGCCTATCGGAAGGGGGCTACTATGGCTACACCTTC; j_gene: TRBJ1-2; v_gene: TRBV7-8; d_gene: TRBD1; abundance: many
CDR3aa: CASSQGLQLYEQYF; CDR3nt: TGTGCCAGCAGCCAAGGACTACAACTCTACGAGCAGTACTTC; j_gene: TRBJ2-7; v_gene: TRBV4-2; d_gene: -; abundance: many
CDR3aa: CASSQGGANTGELFF; CDR3nt: TGTGCCAGCAGCCAAGGGGGAGCCAACACCGGGGAGCTGTTTTTT; j_gene: TRBJ2-2; v_gene: TRBV3-1; d_gene: -; abundance: few
CDR3aa: CASSYSGDTSYEQYF; CDR3nt: TGTGCCAGCAGTTACTCGGGTGACACTTCCTACGAGCAGTACTTC; j_gene: TRBJ2-7; v_gene: TRBV6-5; d_gene: -; abundance: few
CDR3aa: CASSQQQGTYNEQFF; CDR3nt: TGCGCCAGCAGCCAGCAACAGGGTACCTACAATGAGCAGTTCTTC; j_gene: TRBJ2-1; v_gene: TRBV4-3; d_gene: -; abundance: many
CDR3aa: CASSPLVRGPEEQYF; CDR3nt: TGTGCCAGCAGTCCTCTGGTCAGGGGGCCTGAAGAGCAGTACTTC; j_gene: TRBJ2-7; v_gene: TRBV12-3/TRBV12-4; d_gene: TRBD1; abundance: few
CDR3aa: CASSLDFRALGTEAFF; CDR3nt: TGTGCCAGCAGCTTAGACTTCAGGGCCCTAGGTACTGAAGCTTTCTTT; j_gene: TRBJ1-1; v_gene: TRBV7-9; d_gene: -; abundance: few
CDR3aa: CASSQDSGLSREQYF; CDR3nt: TGTGCCAGCAGCCAAGATTCAGGGCTGTCGCGGGAGCAGTACTTC; j_gene: TRBJ2-7; v_gene: TRBV4-2; d_gene: -; abundance: many
CDR3aa: CASSLGTQGDVNEQFF; CDR3nt: TGTGCCAGCAGTTTAGGGACACAGGGGGATGTAAATGAGCAGTTCTTC; j_gene: TRBJ2-1; v_gene: TRBV2; d_gene: TRBD1; abundance: -
CDR3aa: CSARGGEQETQYF; CDR3nt: TGCAGTGCTAGAGGGGGCGAACAAGAGACCCAGTACTTC; j_gene: TRBJ2-5; v_gene: TRBV20-1; d_gene: -; abundance: many
CDR3aa: CASSLGLVGNQPQHF; CDR3nt: TGTGCCAGCAGTTTGGGTCTCGTAGGGAATCAGCCCCAGCATTTT; j_gene: TRBJ1-5; v_gene: TRBV12-3/TRBV12-4; d_gene: -; abundance: many
CDR3aa: CASSFTSGVSYEQYF; CDR3nt: TGTGCCAGCAGCTTCACTAGCGGGGTCTCCTACGAGCAGTACTTC; j_gene: TRBJ2-7; v_gene: TRBV7-2; d_gene: TRBD2; abundance: -
CDR3aa: CASRLPGQVYGYTF; CDR3nt: TGTGCCAGCAGGTTACCGGGACAGGTTTATGGCTACACCTTC; j_gene: TRBJ1-2; v_gene: TRBV7-2; d_gene: TRBD1; abundance: -
CDR3aa: CASSLAGTGPNTEAFF; CDR3nt: TGTGCCAGCAGCTTGGCGGGGACAGGGCCGAACACTGAAGCTTTCTTT; j_gene: TRBJ1-1; v_gene: TRBV5-5; d_gene: TRBD1; abundance: many
CDR3aa: CASSPLHLRGAQLYEQYF; CDR3nt: -; j_gene: TRBJ2-7; v_gene: TRBV27; d_gene: -; abundance: -
CDR3aa: CSARDRVVFANEQFF; CDR3nt: TGCAGTGCTAGAGATCGGGTAGTATTCGCTAATGAGCAGTTCTTC; j_gene: TRBJ2-1; v_gene: TRBV20-1; d_gene: -; abundance: -
CDR3aa: CASSSPLGLAGQETQYF; CDR3nt: TGTGCCAGCAGCTCTCCCTTAGGACTAGCGGGACAAGAGACCCAGTACTTC; j_gene: TRBJ2-5; v_gene: TRBV7-9; d_gene: TRBD2; abundance: -
CDR3aa: CSARPSTSYSYEQYF; CDR3nt: TGCAGTGCTAGACCATCGACTAGCTATTCCTACGAGCAGTACTTC; j_gene: TRBJ2-7; v_gene: TRBV20-1; d_gene: TRBD2; abundance: many
CDR3aa: CASSEDGDTQYF; CDR3nt: TGTGCCAGCAGTGAAGATGGAGATACGCAGTATTTT; j_gene: TRBJ2-3; v_gene: TRBV6-1; d_gene: -; abundance: many
CDR3aa: CSAPRLGDRDPTDTQYF; CDR3nt: TGCAGTGCCCCGCGACTTGGAGACAGGGACCCCACAGATACGCAGTATTTT; j_gene: TRBJ2-3; v_gene: TRBV20-1; d_gene: TRBD1; abundance: few
CDR3aa: CASSEGLAGVNSYEQYF; CDR3nt: TGTGCCAGCAGTGAGGGACTAGCGGGAGTTAACTCCTACGAGCAGTACTTC; j_gene: TRBJ2-7; v_gene: TRBV2; d_gene: TRBD2; abundance: -
CDR3aa: CASSISSGRRSSYNEQFF; CDR3nt: TGTGCCAGTAGTATCTCTAGCGGGAGGAGGAGCTCCTACAATGAGCAGTTCTTC; j_gene: TRBJ2-1; v_gene: TRBV19; d_gene: TRBD2; abundance: -
CDR3aa: CASSPRSGSGRASGNEQFF; CDR3nt: TGTGCCAGCAGCCCACGGTCCGGTAGCGGGAGGGCCAGTGGGAATGAGCAGTTCTTC; j_gene: TRBJ2-1; v_gene: TRBV9; d_gene: TRBD2; abundance: -
CDR3aa: CASLSTRTGHSYEQYF; CDR3nt: TGTGCCAGCTTATCCACTCGGACAGGACACTCCTACGAGCAGTACTTC; j_gene: TRBJ2-7; v_gene: TRBV7-9; d_gene: TRBD1; abundance: few
CDR3aa: CASSGGTSGLGTGELFF; CDR3nt: TGTGCCAGCAGCGGTGGGACTAGCGGGTTAGGCACCGGGGAGCTGTTTTTT; j_gene: TRBJ2-2; v_gene: TRBV5-5; d_gene: TRBD2; abundance: once
CDR3aa: CSAVKTSGRAHEQYF; CDR3nt: TGCAGTGCCGTTAAGACTAGCGGGAGGGCCCACGAGCAGTACTTC; j_gene: TRBJ2-7; v_gene: TRBV20-1; d_gene: TRBD2; abundance: -
CDR3aa: CASSSLSRWTF; CDR3nt: TGTGCCAGCAGCTCCCTGTCCCGCTGGACCTTC; j_gene: TRBJ1-2; v_gene: TRBV6-5; d_gene: -; abundance: many
CDR3aa: CSAPIDEQFF; CDR3nt: TGCAGTGCTCCCATTGATGAGCAGTTCTTC; j_gene: TRBJ2-1; v_gene: TRBV20-1; d_gene: -; abundance: many
CDR3aa: CSAMVLGGKGGNNEQFF; CDR3nt: TGCAGTGCTATGGTGTTAGGGGGAAAGGGGGGGAACAATGAGCAGTTCTTC; j_gene: TRBJ2-1; v_gene: TRBV20-1; d_gene: -; abundance: many
CDR3aa: CASSYPSPETQYF; CDR3nt: TGTGCCAGCAGTTACCCCTCCCCAGAGACCCAGTACTTC; j_gene: TRBJ2-5; v_gene: TRBV12-3/TRBV12-4; d_gene: -; abundance: -
CDR3aa: CASSARQGAVLGETQYF; CDR3nt: TGTGCCAGCAGCGCCCGACAGGGGGCTGTGTTAGGAGAGACCCAGTACTTC; j_gene: TRBJ2-5; v_gene: TRBV11-2; d_gene: TRBD1; abundance: few
CDR3aa: CASSIVGGTVDNEQFF; CDR3nt: TGTGCCAGTAGTATAGTGGGAGGGACAGTAGACAATGAGCAGTTCTTC; j_gene: TRBJ2-1; v_gene: TRBV19; d_gene: -; abundance: many
CDR3aa: CAISGTGESTDTQYF; CDR3nt: TGTGCCATCAGTGGCACAGGGGAAAGCACAGATACGCAGTATTTT; j_gene: TRBJ2-3; v_gene: TRBV10-3; d_gene: TRBD1; abundance: -
CDR3aa: CASSFGGVGTYGYTF; CDR3nt: TGTGCCAGCAGTTTTGGCGGGGTGGGGACCTATGGCTACACCTTC; j_gene: TRBJ1-2; v_gene: TRBV12-3/TRBV12-4; d_gene: -; abundance: many
CDR3aa: CASSDPRGGQTRDEQFF; CDR3nt: TGTGCCAGCAGTGACCCACGGGGGGGGCAAACCAGGGATGAGCAGTTCTTC; j_gene: TRBJ2-1; v_gene: TRBV6-1; d_gene: TRBD2; abundance: many
CDR3aa: CASSFRRSGANVLTF; CDR3nt: TGTGCCAGCAGCTTCAGAAGGTCTGGGGCCAACGTCCTGACTTTC; j_gene: TRBJ2-6; v_gene: TRBV9; d_gene: -; abundance: many
CDR3aa: CASSPLIGSGQPQHF; CDR3nt: TGTGCCAGCAGCCCCCTAATTGGGTCAGGTCAGCCCCAGCATTTT; j_gene: TRBJ1-5; v_gene: TRBV7-2; d_gene: -; abundance: many
CDR3aa: CASTQSRDETQYF; CDR3nt: TGTGCCAGCACCCAGTCTAGGGACGAGACCCAGTACTTC; j_gene: TRBJ2-5; v_gene: TRBV28; d_gene: -; abundance: -
CDR3aa: CASSVAPDGVTDTQYF; CDR3nt: TGTGCCAGCAGCGTAGCCCCTGACGGGGTTACAGATACGCAGTATTTT; j_gene: TRBJ2-3; v_gene: TRBV9; d_gene: -; abundance: many
CDR3aa: CASSLGGPPGTDTQYF; CDR3nt: TGCGCCAGCAGCTTGGGGGGCCCTCCGGGCACAGATACGCAGTATTTT; j_gene: TRBJ2-3; v_gene: TRBV5-1; d_gene: -; abundance: few
CDR3aa: CASSPELAQASTDTQYF; CDR3nt: TGTGCCAGCAGCCCGGAACTAGCGCAAGCTAGCACAGATACGCAGTATTTT; j_gene: TRBJ2-3; v_gene: TRBV5-4; d_gene: TRBD2; abundance: few
CDR3aa: CASRPLGVGTDTQYF; CDR3nt: TGTGCCAGCAGGCCTCTAGGGGTAGGCACAGATACGCAGTATTTT; j_gene: TRBJ2-3; v_gene: TRBV7-9; d_gene: -; abundance: few
CDR3aa: CASSYGGLFYELYF; CDR3nt: TGTGCCAGCAGTTATGGGGGACTTTTTTACGAGCTGTACTTC; j_gene: TRBJ2-7; v_gene: TRBV6-2/TRBV6-3; d_gene: -; abundance: -
CDR3aa: CASSLGHGEAFF; CDR3nt: TGTGCCAGCAGTTTAGGACACGGTGAAGCTTTCTTT; j_gene: TRBJ1-1; v_gene: TRBV12-3/TRBV12-4; d_gene: -; abundance: many
CDR3aa: CASSQDLSFGNTIYF; CDR3nt: TGTGCCAGCAGCCAAGATCTGAGCTTTGGAAACACCATATATTTT; j_gene: TRBJ1-3; v_gene: TRBV4-2; d_gene: -; abundance: -
CDR3aa: CASRVDRGEKLFF; CDR3nt: TGTGCCAGCAGAGTGGACAGGGGGGAAAAACTGTTTTTT; j_gene: TRBJ1-4; v_gene: TRBV2; d_gene: TRBD1; abundance: many
CDR3aa: CSARDMGGSPANTGELFF; CDR3nt: TGCAGTGCTAGAGATATGGGCGGGAGCCCAGCGAACACCGGGGAGCTGTTTTTT; j_gene: TRBJ2-2; v_gene: TRBV20-1; d_gene: TRBD2; abundance: many
CDR3aa: CASSGFEITGELFF; CDR3nt: TGTGCCAGCAGCGGATTTGAAATCACCGGGGAGCTGTTTTTT; j_gene: TRBJ2-2; v_gene: TRBV7-9; d_gene: -; abundance: few
CDR3aa: CASTTRGSTDTQYF; CDR3nt: TGTGCCAGCACCACTAGGGGGAGCACAGATACGCAGTATTTT; j_gene: TRBJ2-3; v_gene: TRBV7-2; d_gene: -; abundance: -
CDR3aa: CASSLSGTGNEQFF; CDR3nt: TGTGCCAGCAGTTTATCCGGGACAGGCAATGAGCAGTTCTTC; j_gene: TRBJ2-1; v_gene: TRBV25-1; d_gene: TRBD1; abundance: few
CDR3aa: CASSEKGQAWKHEQFF; CDR3nt: TGTGCCAGCAGTGAAAAGGGCCAGGCCTGGAAGCATGAGCAGTTCTTC; j_gene: TRBJ2-1; v_gene: TRBV6-1; d_gene: -; abundance: few